What follows describes a single TCR beta chain. The antigen remains undetermined. Naivety among CD8 cells was defined by CD45RO negativity and positive CCR7 selection, thereby excluding terminally differentiated effector memory CD45RA+ cells. CDR3 length: 14 amino acids. CDR1 is SGHTA and CDR2 is FQGTGA in the germline V gene. With V trimmed by 5 bases and J by 6 bases, 6 bases remained unmatched. Deep level was the assay's run setting. Repertoires were generated with immunoSEQ multiplex PCR, while TCRdb's copy carries only in-frame clones and drops some. This table has 2 million to 2.5 million clones, approximately 94% appearing once. These data come from a study of shared clonotypes between healthy human individuals. Study as a whole: With ages of 18 to 49, the donors were two women and a few men. Per-donor plates numbered three CD4 naive, three CD4 memory, two CD8 naive and one CD8 memory.

Study-wide results and limits: All-four-donor shared clonotypes had higher generation probabilities than non-shared clonotypes did.

Sequencing was done on a sample of naive CD8+ T cells sorted from blood. The receptor comes from a man aged 18 to 30 in good health. The genes are TRBV7-3 and TRBJ2-1; 8 nucleotides agree with TRBD1. The CDR3 loop is CASSPGQGGNEQFF. The CDR3 nucleotides are TGTGCCAGCAGCCCAGGACAGGGTGGCAATGAGCAGTTCTTC. Full variable domain (remainder filled in from reference TRBV7-3 and TRBJ2-1): GAGVSQTPSNKVTEKGKYVELRCDPISGHTALYWYRQSLGQGPEFLIYFQGTGAADDSGLPNDRFFAVRPEGSVSTLKIQRTERGDSAVYLCASSPGQGGNEQFFGPGTRLTVL.